Sequencing of this T cell receptor (beta chain) was carried out in a study of a mutant IDH1 vaccine in newly diagnosed glioma. Looking at the study overall: Most had both radiotherapy and temozolomide beforehand; others had only one. Overall study results and limits: Evidence of vaccine-induced immune responses was documented in roughly 93% of patients. Changes in top peripheral clonotypes did not appear linked to pseudoprogression.

The method was immunoSEQ multiplex PCR; TCRdb's version includes in-frame clones alone and lacks a portion of them. This repertoire shows tens of thousands of clones, 80% to 90% found once; its top ten account for over 1.5%. Points on this clone: The antigen remains undetermined.

Time point noted: week 5, during vaccination. Alongside topical imiquimod, each dose of vaccine comprised 300 ug of mutant IDH1 20-mer peptide. The CDR3 sequence is 14 residues long. Trimming at V came to 6 bases and at J to 2 bases, leaving 6 bases not matched to a gene. Germline V lookup: CDR1 MNHEY, CDR2 SVGAGI. The receptor's source is a man aged 40-49 years with glioma. The chain joins TRBV6-5 to TRBJ1-1; 7 bases map to TRBD1. The sample consisted of PBMCs, taken from a glioma patient whose treatment included an IDH1 peptide vaccine. The CDR3: CASRTTGRNTEAFF. In nucleotides, the CDR3 is TGTGCCAGCAGGACGACAGGGAGAAACACTGAAGCTTTCTTT.